The entry that follows covers one T cell receptor (beta chain) sequence. What it binds is unknown. Measured with immunoSEQ multiplex PCR; TCRdb has only the in-frame clones, and not every one. The sample lists about 160,000 clones, roughly 86% occurring once. Germline CDR1 reads MNHEY; CDR2 reads SVGAGI. The CDR3 sequence is 14 residues long. The trim removed 7 bases at V and 4 bases at J, leaving 4 bases unmatched. The data were obtained in a study of cytomegalovirus exposure and HLA in healthy donors. Broader study findings: The study listed approximately 160 cytomegalovirus-associated TCR beta chains. In vitro testing confirmed a few CMV-associated chains as specific for CMV antigens.

The V gene is TRBV6-5, the J gene TRBJ2-3; 11 bases fit TRBD2. Source material: PBMCs. The sequence was obtained from a woman aged 18-35 years in good health and CMV-seropositive. Here the CDR3 reads CASNGLAGADTQYF. CDR3 nucleotide sequence: TGTGCCAGCAATGGACTAGCGGGCGCAGATACGCAGTATTTT.